This TCR beta chain came from a study of T cells after posttransplantation cyclophosphamide. Study-level findings and limits: Later post-transplant blood repertoires were often dominated by donor CD8+ memory clones. Recipient CMV seropositivity and CMV reactivation strongly tracked TRB clonality. Tissue-infiltrating T cells from skin or gut overlapped little with blood T cells.

Busulfan-fludarabine conditioning, marrow transplant, and cyclophosphamide on days +3 and +4 were administered. Produced via immunoSEQ multiplex PCR; TCRdb's table is partial and in-frame only. Here the sample spans about 36,000 clones, roughly 73% being singletons. Germline V CDR1 and CDR2: SGHTS, YDEGEE. CDR3 length: 14 residues. V was shortened by 5 bases and J by 4 bases, with 15 bases between the two germline ends. This clone was picked up a small number of times. Antigen: not known. This clonotype was sampled from a female patient aged 35-55 years who received an allogeneic stem cell transplant from a related donor, was CMV-positive, and had no GVHD. Among the T cells, some may be from the graft donor. The chain has TRBV5-8 and TRBJ1-2, with a possible D match to TRBD1 (5 bases). The sample consisted of CD4+ T cells sorted from blood, taken roughly 250 weeks after a stem cell transplant with posttransplant cyclophosphamide. The CDR3 spells CASRKRQSLYGYTF. The CDR3 coding sequence is TGTGCCAGCAGAAAAAGACAGTCTCTCTATGGCTACACCTTC.